One and the same sample provided the 10 T cell receptor beta chains below, sequenced in a study of control samples from healthy donors and cancer patients. Here immunoSEQ multiplex PCR was the method, and the copy in TCRdb shows in-frame clones only, minus some. The table records under 200,000 clones, about 94% of them present only once. Material: blood. These receptors were obtained from a woman aged 55-70 years in good health.

This clone was seen only once. The chain has TRBV5-1 and TRBJ2-7; 8 nucleotides line up with TRBD1. After removal of 0 bases from V and 6 bases from J, the junction contained 2 bases not matched to a gene. Germline CDR1 reads SGHRS; CDR2 reads YFSETQ. The CDR3 loop spans 13 amino acids. This CDR3 reads CASSLDRGFEQYF. CDR3 nucleotides: TGCGCCAGCAGCTTGGACAGGGGGTTCGAGCAGTACTTC. The full variable domain, rest sourced from reference TRBV5-1 and TRBJ2-7, is KAGVTQTPRYLIKTRGQQVTLSCSPISGHRSVSWYQQTPGQGLQFLFEYFSETQRNKGNFPGRFSGRQFSNSRSEMNVSTLELGDSALYLCASSLDRGFEQYFGPGTRLTVT.

This chain joins TRBV14 and TRBJ2-3, with a possible D match to TRBD2 (7 bases). The germline V gene has CDR1 SGHDN and CDR2 FVKESK. The V end was cut by 4 bases, the J end by 0 bases, with 17 bases between. The CDR3 loop spans 17 amino acids. CDR3 sequence (DNA): TGTGCCAGCAGCCTCGGGGGGCTGAAACCTAGCACAGATACGCAGTATTTT. Protein: CASSLGGLKPSTDTQYF. Filled out from reference TRBV14 and TRBJ2-3, the complete variable domain reads EAGVTQFPSHSVIEKGQTVTLRCDPISGHDNLYWYRRVMGKEIKFLLHFVKESKQDESGMPNNRFLAERTGGTYSTLKVQPAELEDSGVYFCASSLGGLKPSTDTQYFGPGTRLTVL.

J is TRBJ2-3 and V is TRBV2; D is unclear. CDR3 length equals 12 residues. V was shortened by 7 bases and J by 2 bases, with 7 bases between the two germline ends. Germline CDR1 SNHLY, CDR2 FYNNEI. The CDR3 reads CASTQDTDTQYF. The CDR3 bases are TGTGCCAGCACACAAGACACAGATACGCAGTATTTT.

The chain has TRBV6-6 and TRBJ2-7; D not certain. Germline-derived CDR1 and CDR2 are MNHNY and SVGAGI (reference sequence). CDR3 length: 11 residues. With 6 bases removed from V and 4 bases from J, the gap between germline ends came to 7 bases. Written as DNA, the CDR3 is TGTGCCAGCAGATTAGATTACGAGCAGTACTTC. Translating gives CASRLDYEQYF.

The genes are TRBV6-2 or TRBV6-3 and TRBJ1-5, with 9 bases aligning to TRBD1. V lost 1 base to trimming and J lost 4 bases; unmatched junction nucleotides: 2. Per germline, CDR1 MNHEY and CDR2 SVGEGT. CDR3 length: 15 residues. CDR3 sequence: CASSYYRGLNQPQHF. The CDR3 nucleotides read TGTGCCAGCAGTTACTACAGGGGGCTTAATCAGCCCCAGCATTTT.

Regarding this clone: Other nucleotide sequences in the sample specify the same CDR3. The chain is built from TRBV7-2 and TRBJ2-2; TRBD2 matches at 15 bases. Trimming removed 3 bases from V and 5 bases from J; junction bases left unmatched: 4. The CDR3 sequence is 17 residues long. Germline lookup yields CDR1 SGHTA and CDR2 FQGNSA. The CDR3 region is CASSFGLAGGPTGELFF. In nucleotides, the CDR3 is TGTGCCAGCAGCTTTGGACTAGCGGGGGGGCCGACCGGGGAGCTGTTTTTT.

The rearrangement links TRBV6-2 or TRBV6-3 to TRBJ2-7; possible D gene TRBD1, 5 bases. Germline CDR1 and CDR2: MNHEY and SVGEGT. Trimming took off 5 bases at V and 3 bases at J, with 5 bases between the two ends. This CDR3 has 11 residues. CDR3 amino acids: CASSDSYEQYF. As DNA, the CDR3 is TGTGCCAGCAGTGACAGCTACGAGCAGTACTTC.

The V call is TRBV15, the J call TRBJ2-3, with D possibly matching TRBD1 (6 bases). Germline V lookup: CDR1 LNHNV, CDR2 YYDKDF (reference sequence). The germline V and J ends were trimmed by 4 bases and 4 bases, with 9 bases remaining between them. This CDR3 region has 13 residues. Here the CDR3 DNA reads TGTGCCACCAGCAAACAGGGTTCAGATACGCAGTATTTT. This translates into CATSKQGSDTQYF.

The CDR3 here is CAAGTGLPGTEAFF. CDR3 bases: TGTGCCGCGGGGACAGGACTCCCTGGAACTGAAGCTTTCTTT. The chain joins TRBV10-3 to TRBJ1-1, with 8 bases lining up with TRBD1. V shed 11 bases, J shed 5 bases, and the junction held 13 bases outside the gene matches. The CDR3 consists of 14 residues. The germline CDR1 and CDR2 sequences are ENHRY and SYGVKD.

V usage is TRBV6-2 or TRBV6-3 and J usage is TRBJ1-1; maybe TRBD1 (5 bases). The germline gives CDR1 MNHEY, CDR2 SVGEGT. This CDR3 comprises 17 residues. V was pared by 2 bases and J by 0 bases, with 16 bases between. CDR3 sequence reads: CASSYRWGSHLNTEAFF. CDR3 coding DNA: TGTGCCAGCAGTTACCGGTGGGGGTCCCACTTGAACACTGAAGCTTTCTTT.